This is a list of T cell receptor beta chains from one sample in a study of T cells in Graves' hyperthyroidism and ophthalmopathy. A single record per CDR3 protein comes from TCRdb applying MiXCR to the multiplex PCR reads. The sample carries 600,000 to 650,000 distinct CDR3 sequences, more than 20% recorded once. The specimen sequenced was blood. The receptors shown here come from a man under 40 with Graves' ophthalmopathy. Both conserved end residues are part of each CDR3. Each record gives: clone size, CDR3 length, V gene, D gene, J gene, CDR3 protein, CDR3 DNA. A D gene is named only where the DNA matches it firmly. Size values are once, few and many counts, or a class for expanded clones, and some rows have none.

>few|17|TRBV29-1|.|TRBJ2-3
CSAIEGVKERRTDTQYF
TGCAGCGCTATCGAGGGGGTTAAGGAACGACGCACAGATACGCAGTATTTT
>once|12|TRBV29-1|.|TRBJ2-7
CSVRPGTREQYF
TGCAGCGTACGGCCGGGGACACGGGAGCAGTACTTC
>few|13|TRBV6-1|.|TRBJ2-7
CASNPTGTGEQYF
TGTGCCAGCAACCCCACGGGGACGGGGGAGCAGTACTTC
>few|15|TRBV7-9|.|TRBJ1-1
CASSAVGGKNTEAFF
TGTGCCAGCAGCGCAGTGGGGGGAAAGAACACTGAAGCTTTCTTT
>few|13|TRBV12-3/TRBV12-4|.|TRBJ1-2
CASSLGLVDGYTF
TGTGCCAGCAGCTTAGGACTAGTGGATGGCTACACCTTC
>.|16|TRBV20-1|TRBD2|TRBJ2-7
CSARAGLAGGLYEQYF
TGCAGTGCTAGGGCTGGACTAGCGGGAGGACTTTACGAGCAGTACTTC
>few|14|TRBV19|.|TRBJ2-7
CASSMEGRGYEQYF
TGTGCCAGTAGTATGGAGGGGCGCGGGTACGAGCAGTACTTC
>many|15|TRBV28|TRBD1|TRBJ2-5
CASSLGTGGFETQYF
TGTGCCAGCAGTTTGGGGACAGGGGGCTTCGAGACCCAGTACTTC
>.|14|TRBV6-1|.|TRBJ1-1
CASSEKGKNTEAFF
TGTGCCAGCAGTGAAAAGGGAAAGAACACTGAAGCTTTCTTT
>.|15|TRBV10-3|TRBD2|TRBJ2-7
CAISDPAGAGYEQYF
TGTGCCATCAGTGACCCAGCGGGAGCTGGCTACGAGCAGTACTTC
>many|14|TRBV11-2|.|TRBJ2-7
CASSFATDFYEQYF
TGTGCCAGCAGCTTCGCGACGGATTTTTACGAGCAGTACTTC
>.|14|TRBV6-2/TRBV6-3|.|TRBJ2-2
CAASGSGQAGELFF
TGTGCCGCCAGCGGCTCAGGGCAGGCCGGGGAGCTGTTTTTT
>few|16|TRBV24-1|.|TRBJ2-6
CATSAGRPSAANVLTF
TGTGCCACCAGCGCCGGACGGCCCTCTGCGGCCAACGTCCTGACTTTC
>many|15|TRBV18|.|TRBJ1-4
CASSPRLATNEKLFF
TGTGCCAGCTCACCGCGTCTTGCAACTAATGAAAAACTGTTTTTT
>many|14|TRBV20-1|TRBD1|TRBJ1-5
CSARSGGADTPQHF
TGCAGTGCTAGGTCAGGGGGCGCGGACACGCCCCAGCATTTT
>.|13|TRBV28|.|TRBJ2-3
CATAGGSTDTQYF
TGTGCCACCGCCGGGGGTAGCACAGATACGCAGTATTTT
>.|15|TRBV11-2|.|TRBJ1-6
CASSFTSSHNSPLHF
TGTGCCAGCAGCTTTACGAGCTCCCATAATTCACCCCTCCACTTT
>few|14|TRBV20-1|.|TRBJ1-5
CSARIKPGNQPQHF
TGCAGTGCTAGAATTAAACCGGGAAACCAGCCCCAGCATTTT
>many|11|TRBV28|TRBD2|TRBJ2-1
CASGEGNEQFF
TGTGCCAGCGGGGAGGGTAATGAGCAGTTCTTC
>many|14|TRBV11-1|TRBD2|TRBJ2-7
CASSLSVAGHEQYF
TGTGCCAGCAGCTTATCGGTAGCGGGCCACGAGCAGTACTTC
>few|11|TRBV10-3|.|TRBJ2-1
CAISKGGEQFF
TGTGCCATCAGTAAGGGGGGCGAGCAGTTCTTC
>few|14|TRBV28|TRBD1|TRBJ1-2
CASSSTGGWGGYTF
TGTGCCAGCAGTTCAACAGGGGGCTGGGGTGGCTACACCTTC
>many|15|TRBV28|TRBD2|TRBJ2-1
CASSPGTSGSDEQFF
TGTGCCAGCAGTCCCGGGACTAGCGGGAGCGATGAGCAGTTCTTC
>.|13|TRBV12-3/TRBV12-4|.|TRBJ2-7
CASSWDTAYEQYF
TGTGCCAGCAGTTGGGACACAGCCTACGAGCAGTACTTC
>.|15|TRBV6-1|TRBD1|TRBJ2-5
CASSLGDSGQETQYF
TGTGCCAGCAGCCTAGGGGACAGCGGACAAGAGACCCAGTACTTC
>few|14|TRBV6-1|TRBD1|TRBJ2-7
CASLGGTGVGEQYF
TGTGCCAGCCTGGGGGGGACAGGGGTGGGCGAGCAGTACTTC
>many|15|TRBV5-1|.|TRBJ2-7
CASSAHRDTPYEQYF
TGCGCCAGCAGCGCACACCGGGACACGCCGTACGAGCAGTACTTC
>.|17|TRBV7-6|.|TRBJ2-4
CASSLGGGRGAKNIQYF
TGTGCCAGCAGCTTGGGGGGGGGGCGCGGAGCCAAAAACATTCAGTACTTC
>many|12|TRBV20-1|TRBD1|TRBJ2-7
CSARGQGYEQYF
TGCAGTGCTAGGGGACAGGGCTACGAGCAGTACTTC
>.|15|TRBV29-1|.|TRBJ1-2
CSVDPGPRARDGYTF
TGCAGCGTTGATCCGGGACCCCGAGCTCGTGATGGCTACACCTTC
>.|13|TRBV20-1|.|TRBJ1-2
CSARDRGSAGYTF
TGCAGTGCTAGAGATCGGGGTTCGGCTGGCTACACCTTC
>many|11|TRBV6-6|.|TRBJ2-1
CASSYGNEQFF
TGTGCCAGCAGTTACGGGAATGAGCAGTTCTTC
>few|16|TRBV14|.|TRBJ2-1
CASSPNEGRRAGEQFF
TGTGCCAGCAGCCCGAACGAGGGGCGGAGGGCGGGTGAGCAGTTCTTC
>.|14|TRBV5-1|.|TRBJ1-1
CASSLGAGPTEAFF
TGCGCCAGCAGCTTGGGGGCAGGACCCACCGAAGCTTTCTTT
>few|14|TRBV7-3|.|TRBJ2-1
CASSPRGDGNEQFF
TGTGCCAGCAGCCCCAGAGGGGACGGCAATGAGCAGTTCTTC
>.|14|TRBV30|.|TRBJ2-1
CAWNVGGSYNEQFF
TGTGCCTGGAATGTCGGTGGCTCCTACAATGAGCAGTTCTTC
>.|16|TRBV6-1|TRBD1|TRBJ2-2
CASSASRTGVGGELFF
TGTGCCAGCAGTGCTTCTCGGACAGGTGTCGGCGGGGAGCTGTTTTTT
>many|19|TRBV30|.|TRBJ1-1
CAWSVRGVSFDRGDTEAFF
TGTGCCTGGAGTGTAAGGGGAGTCTCCTTTGATAGGGGAGACACTGAAGCTTTCTTT
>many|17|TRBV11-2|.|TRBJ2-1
CASSLEGGGLAYNEQFF
TGTGCCAGCAGCTTAGAGGGTGGGGGCCTAGCCTACAATGAGCAGTTCTTC
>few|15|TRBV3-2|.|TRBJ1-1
CASSSPERFPPEAFF
TGTGCCAGCAGCTCCCCAGAAAGGTTTCCTCCTGAAGCTTTCTTT
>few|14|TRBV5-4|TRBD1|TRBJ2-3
CASSSGTGEDTQYF
TGTGCCAGCAGCTCCGGGACAGGCGAGGATACGCAGTATTTT
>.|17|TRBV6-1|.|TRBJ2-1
CASSEFTGTYTYNEQFF
TGTGCCAGCAGTGAATTTACAGGCACATACACCTACAATGAGCAGTTCTTC
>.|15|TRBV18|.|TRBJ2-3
CASSPLQSRTDTQYF
TGTGCCAGCTCACCTTTACAGTCCCGCACAGATACGCAGTATTTT
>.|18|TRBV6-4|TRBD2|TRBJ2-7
CASSVLVGGPGLSYEQYF
TGTGCCAGCAGTGTTCTCGTCGGCGGGCCGGGACTATCCTACGAGCAGTACTTC
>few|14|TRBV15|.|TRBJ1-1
CATSREWSDTEAFF
TGTGCCACCAGCAGAGAATGGTCTGACACTGAAGCTTTCTTT
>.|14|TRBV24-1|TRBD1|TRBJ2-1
CATSDRRQGNEQFF
TGTGCCACCAGTGATCGCCGACAGGGGAATGAGCAGTTCTTC
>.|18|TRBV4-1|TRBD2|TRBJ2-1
CASSHRTSGAKTYNEQFF
TGCGCCAGCAGCCATCGAACTAGCGGGGCGAAAACCTACAATGAGCAGTTCTTC
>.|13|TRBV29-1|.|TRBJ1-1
CSVEYRLNTGAFF
TGCAGCGTTGAGTACAGATTGAACACTGGAGCTTTCTTT
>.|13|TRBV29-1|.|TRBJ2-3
CSVDRGFTDTQYF
TGCAGCGTTGATCGCGGGTTCACAGATACGCAGTATTTT
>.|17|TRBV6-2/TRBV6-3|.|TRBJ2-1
CASILIPSLSSYNEQFF
TGTGCCAGCATTCTCATTCCCTCACTAAGCTCCTACAATGAGCAGTTCTTC
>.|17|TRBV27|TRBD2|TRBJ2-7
CASSPRLAGNRFYEQYF
TGTGCCAGCAGTCCAAGACTAGCGGGAAACCGCTTCTACGAGCAGTACTTC
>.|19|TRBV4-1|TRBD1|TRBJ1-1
CASSPGAWTGRERNTEAFF
TGCGCCAGCAGCCCAGGGGCCTGGACAGGGAGGGAGAGGAACACTGAAGCTTTCTTT